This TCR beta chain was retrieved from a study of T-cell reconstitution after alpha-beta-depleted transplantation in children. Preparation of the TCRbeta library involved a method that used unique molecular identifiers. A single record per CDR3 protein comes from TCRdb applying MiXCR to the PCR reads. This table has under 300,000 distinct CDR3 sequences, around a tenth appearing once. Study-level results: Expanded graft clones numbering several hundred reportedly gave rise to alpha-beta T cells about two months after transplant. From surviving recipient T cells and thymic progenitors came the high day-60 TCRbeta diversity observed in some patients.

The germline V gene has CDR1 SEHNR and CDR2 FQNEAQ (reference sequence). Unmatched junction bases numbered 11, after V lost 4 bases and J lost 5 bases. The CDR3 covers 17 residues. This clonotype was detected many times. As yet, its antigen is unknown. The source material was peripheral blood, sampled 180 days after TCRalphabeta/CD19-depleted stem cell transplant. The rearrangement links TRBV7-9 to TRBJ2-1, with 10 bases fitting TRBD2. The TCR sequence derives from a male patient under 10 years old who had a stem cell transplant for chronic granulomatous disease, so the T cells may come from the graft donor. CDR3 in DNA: TGTGCCAGCAGCTCCTGGACTACTAGCGGGATCCACAATGAGCAGTTCTTC. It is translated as CASSSWTTSGIHNEQFF.